Sequencing of this T cell receptor (beta chain) was carried out in a study of blood T cell repertoires in COVID-19 (dated by TCRdb to about 2020). Looking at the study overall: Collaborator samples came from the United States, Italy and Spain and covered acute and convalescent phases of COVID-19. The samples were drawn from two sources: the first 160 participants of the ongoing ImmuneRACE study, and 1,000 to 1,500 subjects contributed by 6 global collaborators. The material from the prospective study consisted of cDNA or gDNA derived from T cells, B-cell-depleted T cells, or PBMCs. Where available, HLA class I and class II types were taken from metadata supplied by the sample provider and were not determined by assay-based typing. The dataset comprised deeply sampled blood TCRbeta repertoires from subjects exposed to, actively infected with, or recovered from COVID-19. The repertoires were released in a freely available public database intended as a resource for research on the immune response to SARS-CoV-2. Sample metadata almost always included a de-identified subject ID, COVID-19 status, age in years and sex.

Results and caveats for the whole study, not just this receptor: How much clinical and demographic metadata was included differed by source and by participant, and the metadata was provided uncurated.

One collaborating source in Seattle enrolled patients while the patients were actively infected and followed the patients over time throughout the course of disease. Whole blood was collected in K2EDTA tubes by collaborating institutions according to the institutions' own protocols. For TCRbeta analysis, collaborators shipped samples as frozen whole blood, isolated PBMCs, or DNA extracted from either of those sample types. A note on this clone: Its specific antigen is unknown. Nothing much larger sits one base from this clone, and base qualities are not available.

TCRbeta CDR3 regions were amplified from genomic DNA using the immunoSEQ Assay, a bias-controlled multiplex PCR. The source study handled its data this way. Nucleated cell counts per sample were estimated from amplification of reference gene primers within the assay. To quantify the absolute abundance of each unique TCRbeta CDR3 rearrangement, sequence reads were collapsed and filtered. For each sample, productive Simpson clonality was calculated as the square root of Simpson's diversity index over productive rearrangements. The immuneACCESS repertoire file appears here via TCRdb, limited to in-frame rearrangements. These files lack a portion of the clones; in checked studies, under half of the deficit traces to unresolved V genes, and the cause of the others is not known. From that table come the V and J calls and clone size; the DNA was used to work out D and trimming. The sample table records roughly 230,000 clones; nearly 90% of these occur just once. The ten largest account for roughly 2.2% of the sample.

V ends up 1 base short and J 0 bases short, with an unmatched junction base count of 4. CDR1 and CDR2 are drawn from the germline V gene (reference sequence): LGHDT, YNNKEL. The cysteine opens and the phenylalanine closes a CDR3 of 16 amino acids. Of the read, only the CDR3 DNA is kept; its 48 bases are in frame from base 1. The receptor comes from a woman aged 60-75 years with COVID-19, enrolled during active disease. The rearrangement combines TRBV3-1 (or the pseudogene TRBV3-2) with TRBJ1-1, with 8 junctional bases fitting TRBD1. The sample comprised peripheral blood. The DNA sequence is TGTGCCAGCAGCCAAGTAGACAGGGGCCTGAACACTGAAGCTTTCTTT. Translation gives CASSQVDRGLNTEAFF.